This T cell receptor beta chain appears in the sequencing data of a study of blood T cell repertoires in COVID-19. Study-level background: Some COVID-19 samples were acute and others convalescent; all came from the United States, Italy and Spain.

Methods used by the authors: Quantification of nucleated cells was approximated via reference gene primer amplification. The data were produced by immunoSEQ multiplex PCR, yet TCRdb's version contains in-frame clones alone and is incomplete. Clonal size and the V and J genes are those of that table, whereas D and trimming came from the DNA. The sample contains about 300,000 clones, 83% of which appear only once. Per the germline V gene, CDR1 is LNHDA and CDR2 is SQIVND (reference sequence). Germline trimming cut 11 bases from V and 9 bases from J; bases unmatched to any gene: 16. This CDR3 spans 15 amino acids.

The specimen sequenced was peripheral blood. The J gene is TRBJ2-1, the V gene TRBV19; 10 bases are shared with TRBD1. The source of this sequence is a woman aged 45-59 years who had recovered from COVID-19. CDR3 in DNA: TGTGCCTTTATTATTGGGACAGGGGCGGGGGGTGAGCAGTTCTTC. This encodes CAFIIGTGAGGEQFF.